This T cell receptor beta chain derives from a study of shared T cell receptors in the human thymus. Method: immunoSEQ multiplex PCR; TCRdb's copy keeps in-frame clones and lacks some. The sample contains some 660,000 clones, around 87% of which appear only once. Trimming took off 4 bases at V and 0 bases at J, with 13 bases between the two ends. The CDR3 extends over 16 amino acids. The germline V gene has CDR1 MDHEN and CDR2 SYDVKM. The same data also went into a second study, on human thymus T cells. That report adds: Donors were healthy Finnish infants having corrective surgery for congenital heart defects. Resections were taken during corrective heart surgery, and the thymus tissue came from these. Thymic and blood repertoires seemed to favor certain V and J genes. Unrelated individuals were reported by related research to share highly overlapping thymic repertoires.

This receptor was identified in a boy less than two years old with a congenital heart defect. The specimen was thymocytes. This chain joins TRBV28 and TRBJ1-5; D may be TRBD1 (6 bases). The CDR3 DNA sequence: TGTGCCAGCAGTTGTCGCGGACAGACTAGCAATCAGCCCCAGCATTTT. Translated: CASSCRGQTSNQPQHF.